What follows describes a single TCR beta chain. What it binds is not known. The data belong to a study of tumor-infiltrating lymphocytes in localized non-small cell lung cancer. Overall study context: The cohort mixed smokers and never-smokers, several histologies, and some post-neoadjuvant-chemotherapy samples. Study-level results: Immunotypes IM1 and IM2 had similar TCR-derived T-cell fractions.

Sequencing used immunoSEQ multiplex PCR; TCRdb keeps in-frame clones, though not all of them. The table has about 12,000 clones, 75% to 90% seen once. V lost 7 bases to trimming and J lost 6 bases, with 16 bases between them. The CDR3 is 14 amino acids. CDR1 is LNHDA, CDR2 SQIVND, per germline (reference sequence). This receptor was taken from a human donor with non-small cell lung cancer. The sequenced sample consisted of lung tumor tissue. The V and J genes are TRBV19 and TRBJ2-1, with D possibly TRBD1 on 6 matching bases. This CDR3 is CASTASGTFNEQFF. CDR3 bases: TGTGCCAGTACCGCCTCCGGGACATTCAATGAGCAGTTCTTC.